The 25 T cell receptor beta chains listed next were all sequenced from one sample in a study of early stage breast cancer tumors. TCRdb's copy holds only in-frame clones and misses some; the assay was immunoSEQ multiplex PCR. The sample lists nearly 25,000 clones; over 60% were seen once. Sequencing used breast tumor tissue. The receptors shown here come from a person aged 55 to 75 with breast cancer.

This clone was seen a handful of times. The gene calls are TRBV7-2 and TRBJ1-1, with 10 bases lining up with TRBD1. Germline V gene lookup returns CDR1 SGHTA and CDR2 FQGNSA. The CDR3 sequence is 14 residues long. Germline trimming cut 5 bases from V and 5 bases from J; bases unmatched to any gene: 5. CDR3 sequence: CASSRQGARTEAFF. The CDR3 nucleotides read TGTGCCAGCAGCCGACAGGGGGCGCGGACTGAAGCTTTCTTT. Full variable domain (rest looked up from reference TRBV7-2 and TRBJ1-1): GAGVSQSPSNKVTEKGKDVELRCDPISGHTALYWYRQSLGQGLEFLIYFQGNSAPDKSGLPSDRFSAERTGGSVSTLTIQRTQQEDSAVYLCASSRQGARTEAFFGQGTRLTVV.

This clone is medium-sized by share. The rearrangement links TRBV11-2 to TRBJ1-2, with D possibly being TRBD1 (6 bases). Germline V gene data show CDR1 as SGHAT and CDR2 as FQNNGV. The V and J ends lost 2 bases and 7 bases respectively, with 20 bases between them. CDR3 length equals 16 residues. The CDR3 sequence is CASSLSRGQLSGGYTF. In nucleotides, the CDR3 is TGTGCCAGCAGCTTATCGAGAGGACAGCTCTCAGGTGGCTACACCTTC.

The CDR3 protein is CASSSGAGGGPEAFF. The CDR3 DNA reads TGTGCCAGCAGCTCAGGGGCAGGGGGCGGCCCTGAAGCTTTCTTT. The chain employs TRBV7-6 and TRBJ1-1; TRBD1 aligns across 8 bases. Germline values: CDR1 SGHVS, CDR2 FNYEAQ. Trimming took 4 bases from V and 6 from J; bases not matched to a gene: 10. The CDR3 totals 15 residues.

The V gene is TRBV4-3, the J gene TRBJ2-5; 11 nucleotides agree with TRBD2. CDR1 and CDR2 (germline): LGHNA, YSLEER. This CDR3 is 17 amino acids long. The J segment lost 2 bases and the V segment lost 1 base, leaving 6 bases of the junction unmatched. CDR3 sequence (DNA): TGCGCCAGCAGCCAAGCTTCGGGACTAGCGGTTCAAGAGACCCAGTACTTC. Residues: CASSQASGLAVQETQYF.

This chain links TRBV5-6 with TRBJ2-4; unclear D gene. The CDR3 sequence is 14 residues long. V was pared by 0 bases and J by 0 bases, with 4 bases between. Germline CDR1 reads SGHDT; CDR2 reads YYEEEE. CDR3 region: CASSLDGAKNIQYF. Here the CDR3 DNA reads TGTGCCAGCAGCTTGGACGGAGCCAAAAACATTCAGTACTTC.

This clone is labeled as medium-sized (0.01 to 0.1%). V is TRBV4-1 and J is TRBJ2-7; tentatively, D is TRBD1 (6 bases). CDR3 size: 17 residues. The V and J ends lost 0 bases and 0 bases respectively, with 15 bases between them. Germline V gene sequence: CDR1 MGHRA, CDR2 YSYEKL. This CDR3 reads CASSQDHVTGGSYEQYF. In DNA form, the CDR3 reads TGCGCCAGCAGCCAAGATCATGTGACAGGCGGCTCCTACGAGCAGTACTTC.

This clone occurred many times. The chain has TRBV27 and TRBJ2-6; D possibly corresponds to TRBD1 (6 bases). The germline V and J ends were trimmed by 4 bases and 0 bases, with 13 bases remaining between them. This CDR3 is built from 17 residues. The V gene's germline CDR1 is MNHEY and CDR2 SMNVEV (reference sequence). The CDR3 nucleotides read TGTGCCAGCAGTTCTGAACAGGGCCGCTCTGGGGCCAACGTCCTGACTTTC. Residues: CASSSEQGRSGANVLTF.

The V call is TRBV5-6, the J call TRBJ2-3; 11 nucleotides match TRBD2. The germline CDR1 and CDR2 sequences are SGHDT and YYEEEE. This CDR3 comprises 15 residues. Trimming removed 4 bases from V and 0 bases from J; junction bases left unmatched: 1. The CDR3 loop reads CASSPSGRSTDTQYF. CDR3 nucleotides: TGTGCCAGCAGCCCTAGCGGGAGGAGCACAGATACGCAGTATTTT. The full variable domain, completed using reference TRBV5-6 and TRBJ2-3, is DAGVTQSPTHLIKTRGQQVTLRCSPKSGHDTVSWYQQALGQGPQFIFQYYEEEERQRGNFPDRFSGHQFPNYSSELNVNALLLGDSALYLCASSPSGRSTDTQYFGPGTRLTVL.

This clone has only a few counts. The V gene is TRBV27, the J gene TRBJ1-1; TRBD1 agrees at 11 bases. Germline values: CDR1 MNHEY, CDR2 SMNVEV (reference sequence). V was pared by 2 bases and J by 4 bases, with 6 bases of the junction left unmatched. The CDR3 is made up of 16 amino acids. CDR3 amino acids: CASSLMTGTGGTEAFF. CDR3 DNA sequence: TGTGCCAGCAGTTTAATGACCGGGACAGGGGGCACTGAAGCTTTCTTT.

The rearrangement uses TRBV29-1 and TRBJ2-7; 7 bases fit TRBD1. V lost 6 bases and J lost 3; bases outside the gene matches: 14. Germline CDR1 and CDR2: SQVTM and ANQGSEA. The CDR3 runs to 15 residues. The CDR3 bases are TGCAGCGTCCATATAGTTGACAGGGCGAGCTACGAGCAGTACTTC. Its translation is CSVHIVDRASYEQYF.

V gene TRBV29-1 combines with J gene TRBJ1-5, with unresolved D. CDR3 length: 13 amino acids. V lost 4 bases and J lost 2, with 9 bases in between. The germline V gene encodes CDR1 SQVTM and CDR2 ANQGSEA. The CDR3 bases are TGCAGCGTTGGCGGGGAGGGCAATCAGCCCCAGCATTTT. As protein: CSVGGEGNQPQHF.

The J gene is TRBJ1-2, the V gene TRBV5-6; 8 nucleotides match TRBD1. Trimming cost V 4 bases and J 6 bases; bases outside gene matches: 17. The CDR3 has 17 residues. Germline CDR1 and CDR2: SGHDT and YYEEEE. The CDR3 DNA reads TGTGCCAGCAGCCCCGAGAGGCAGGGGGCTATTCAGGATGGCTACACCTTC. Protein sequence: CASSPERQGAIQDGYTF. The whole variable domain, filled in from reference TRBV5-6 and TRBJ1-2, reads DAGVTQSPTHLIKTRGQQVTLRCSPKSGHDTVSWYQQALGQGPQFIFQYYEEEERQRGNFPDRFSGHQFPNYSSELNVNALLLGDSALYLCASSPERQGAIQDGYTFGSGTRLTVV.

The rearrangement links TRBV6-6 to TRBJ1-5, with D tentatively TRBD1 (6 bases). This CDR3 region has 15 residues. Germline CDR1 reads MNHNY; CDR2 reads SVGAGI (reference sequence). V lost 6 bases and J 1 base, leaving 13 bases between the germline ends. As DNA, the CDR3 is TGTGCCAGCAGCACAGGGTTAACGAGCAATCAGCCCCAGCATTTT. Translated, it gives CASSTGLTSNQPQHF.

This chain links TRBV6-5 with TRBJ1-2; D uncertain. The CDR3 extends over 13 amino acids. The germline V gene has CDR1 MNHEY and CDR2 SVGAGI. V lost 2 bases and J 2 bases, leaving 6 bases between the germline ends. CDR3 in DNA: TGTGCCAGCAGTTACGGCCAGAACTATGGCTACACCTTC. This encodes CASSYGQNYGYTF.

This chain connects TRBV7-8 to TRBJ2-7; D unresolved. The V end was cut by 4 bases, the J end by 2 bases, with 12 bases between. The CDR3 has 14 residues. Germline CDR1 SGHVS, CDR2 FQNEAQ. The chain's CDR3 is CASSSTILAYEQYF. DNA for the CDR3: TGTGCCAGCAGCTCAACCATACTGGCCTACGAGCAGTACTTC.

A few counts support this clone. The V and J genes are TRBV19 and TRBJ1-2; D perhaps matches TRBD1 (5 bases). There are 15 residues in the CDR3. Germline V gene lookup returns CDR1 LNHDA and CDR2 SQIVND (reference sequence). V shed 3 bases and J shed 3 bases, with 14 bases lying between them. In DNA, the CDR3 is TGTGCCAGTAGTATCCTAGGGGCTGTGGACTATGGCTACACCTTC. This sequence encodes CASSILGAVDYGYTF.

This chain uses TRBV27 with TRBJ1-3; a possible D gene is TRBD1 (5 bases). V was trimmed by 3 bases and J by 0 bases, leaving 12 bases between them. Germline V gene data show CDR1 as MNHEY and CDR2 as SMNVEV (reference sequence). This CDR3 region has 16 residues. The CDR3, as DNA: TGTGCCAGCAGTTTTTCAGGGTCGAGCTCTGGAAACACCATATATTTT. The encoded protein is CASSFSGSSSGNTIYF.

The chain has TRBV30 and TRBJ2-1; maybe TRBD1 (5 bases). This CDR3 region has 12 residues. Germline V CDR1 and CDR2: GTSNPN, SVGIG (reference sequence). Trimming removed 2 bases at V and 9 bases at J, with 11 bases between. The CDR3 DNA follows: TGTGCCTGGAGTTCTTTAGGGGTTGAGCAGTTCTTC. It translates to CAWSSLGVEQFF.

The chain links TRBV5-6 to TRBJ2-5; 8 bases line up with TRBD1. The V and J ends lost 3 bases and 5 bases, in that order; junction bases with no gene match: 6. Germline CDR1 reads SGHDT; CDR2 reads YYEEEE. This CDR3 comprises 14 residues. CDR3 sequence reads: CASSSTGARETQYF. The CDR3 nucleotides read TGTGCCAGCAGCTCGACAGGGGCTCGGGAGACCCAGTACTTC.

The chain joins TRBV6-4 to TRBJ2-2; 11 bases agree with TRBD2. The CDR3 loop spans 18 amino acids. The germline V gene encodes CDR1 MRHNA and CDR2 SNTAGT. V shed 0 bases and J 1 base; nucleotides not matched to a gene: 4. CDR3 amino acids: CASSDSILAGENTGELFF. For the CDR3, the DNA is TGTGCCAGCAGTGACTCGATACTAGCGGGAGAGAACACCGGGGAGCTGTTTTTT.

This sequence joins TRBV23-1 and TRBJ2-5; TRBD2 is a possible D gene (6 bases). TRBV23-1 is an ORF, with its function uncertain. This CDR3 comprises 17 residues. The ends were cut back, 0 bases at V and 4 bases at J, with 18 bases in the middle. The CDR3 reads CASSQSEAAKGGETQYF. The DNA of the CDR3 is TGCGCCAGCAGTCAATCAGAGGCAGCGAAGGGAGGAGAGACCCAGTACTTC.

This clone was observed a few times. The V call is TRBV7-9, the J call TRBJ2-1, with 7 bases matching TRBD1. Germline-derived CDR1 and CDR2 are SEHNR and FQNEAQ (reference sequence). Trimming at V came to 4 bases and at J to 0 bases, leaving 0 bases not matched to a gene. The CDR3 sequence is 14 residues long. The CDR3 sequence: CASSWDSSYNEQFF. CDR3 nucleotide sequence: TGTGCCAGCAGCTGGGACAGCTCCTACAATGAGCAGTTCTTC.

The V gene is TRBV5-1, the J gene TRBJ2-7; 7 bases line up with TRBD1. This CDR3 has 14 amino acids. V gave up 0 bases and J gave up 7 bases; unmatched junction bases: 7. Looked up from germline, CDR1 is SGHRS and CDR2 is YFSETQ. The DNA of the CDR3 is TGCGCCAGCAGCTTGGGACAGGGTGGAAGGGAGCAGTACTTC. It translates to CASSLGQGGREQYF.

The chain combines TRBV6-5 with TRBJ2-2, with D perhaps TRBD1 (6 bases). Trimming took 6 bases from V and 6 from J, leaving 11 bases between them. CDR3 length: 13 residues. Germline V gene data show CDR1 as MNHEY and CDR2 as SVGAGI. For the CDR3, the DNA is TGTGCCAGCAGAGGGGGATTTCCCGGGGAGCTGTTTTTT. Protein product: CASRGGFPGELFF.

The CDR3 DNA reads as TGTGCCAGCTCACCACTCGAGAAAAGCTCTGGAAACACCATATATTTT. Protein product: CASSPLEKSSGNTIYF. V is TRBV18 and J is TRBJ1-3; D is uncertain. Deletions cut 1 base from V and 0 bases from J, with 10 bases between. Germline assignment: CDR1 KGHSH and CDR2 LQKENI. The CDR3 is 16 residues long.